This T cell receptor (beta chain) was found in a study of T cell changes during pregnancy in multiple sclerosis. The data were produced by immunoSEQ multiplex PCR, yet TCRdb's version contains in-frame clones alone and is incomplete. The sample holds some 56,000 clones, around 90% seen once. CDR1 is SEHNR and CDR2 is FQNEAQ in the germline V gene (reference sequence). V dropped 1 base and J dropped 9 bases, with 8 bases sitting between them. This CDR3 spans 12 amino acids. This TCR came from a female donor in good health, enrolled as a control in a pregnancy study. The chain employs TRBV7-9 and TRBJ2-3; D possibly corresponds to TRBD2 (5 bases). This specimen was peripheral blood, taken in the third trimester of pregnancy. CDR3 nucleotides: TGTGCCAGCAGCTTAGGTTCGGGAACGCAGTATTTT. Its translation is CASSLGSGTQYF.